Below are 18 T cell receptor beta chains sequenced from a single sample in a study of blood T cell repertoires in COVID-19. The data were produced by immunoSEQ multiplex PCR, yet TCRdb's version contains in-frame clones alone and is incomplete. The sample consists of 300,000 to 450,000 clones, about 85% of them appearing once. Sequencing was performed on peripheral blood. The receptors were sampled from a young woman with acute or convalescent COVID-19.

The chain employs TRBV4-1 and TRBJ2-3; the D is unclear. The CDR3 runs to 13 residues. From germline, CDR1 is MGHRA and CDR2 YSYEKL. V gave up 3 bases and J gave up 0 bases, with 4 bases separating them. DNA of the CDR3: TGCGCCAGCAGCCAGGCTAGCACAGATACGCAGTATTTT. This encodes CASSQASTDTQYF.

There are a few counts of this clone. V gene TRBV19 combines with J gene TRBJ1-2; D is unresolved. Deletions cut 0 bases from V and 6 bases from J, with 11 bases between. The CDR3 is made up of 14 amino acids. In germline, CDR1 is LNHDA, CDR2 SQIVND (reference sequence). The CDR3 region has the DNA TGTGCCAGTAGTATAGAGGAGTATCCCCATGGCTACACCTTC. This codes for CASSIEEYPHGYTF.

This chain links TRBV3-1 (or the pseudogene TRBV3-2) with TRBJ1-2; D is unclear. The V and J ends lost 3 bases and 0 bases respectively, with 26 bases between them. The CDR3 consists of 20 residues. Germline-derived CDR1 and CDR2 are LGHDT and YNNKEL (reference sequence). The DNA for the CDR3 is TGTGCCAGCAGCCATTCCCCTCCGAACCTCATAGTAGTAGCTAACTATGGCTACACCTTC. Protein product: CASSHSPPNLIVVANYGYTF.

This clone appeared a single time. The J gene is TRBJ2-3, the V gene TRBV19; no definite D call. Germline loops: CDR1 LNHDA, CDR2 SQIVND (reference sequence). The CDR3 has 13 residues. Trimming took 4 bases from V and 1 from J, leaving 6 bases between them. CDR3 nucleotides: TGTGCCAGTAGTAACTTAGGCACAGATACGCAGTATTTT. As protein: CASSNLGTDTQYF.

V usage is TRBV7-9 and J usage is TRBJ2-7; 9 nucleotides agree with TRBD2. CDR1 and CDR2 (germline): SEHNR, FQNEAQ (reference sequence). CDR3 length: 15 amino acids. V lost 5 bases to trimming and J lost 2 bases; unmatched junction nucleotides: 7. CDR3 nucleotide sequence: TGTGCCAGCAGCGCCCCAGGCGGGGGGGCCTACGAGCAGTACTTC. Its translation: CASSAPGGGAYEQYF.

This clone came up once. The rearrangement uses TRBV6-5 and TRBJ2-5, with a tentative D call TRBD1 (5 bases). The CDR3 totals 13 residues. The germline V gene encodes CDR1 MNHEY and CDR2 SVGAGI. Trimming shortened V by 7 bases and J by 1 base, and 10 bases separated the two germline ends. CDR3 coding DNA: TGTGCCAGCACCAAGGGGCCCCAAGAGACCCAGTACTTC. It specifies CASTKGPQETQYF.

This chain links TRBV30 with TRBJ1-6, with D tentatively TRBD1 (5 bases). The CDR3 is made up of 15 amino acids. V lost 3 bases and J 3 bases, leaving 12 bases between the germline ends. Germline CDR1 reads GTSNPN; CDR2 reads SVGIG (reference sequence). CDR3 loop: CAWSLGAVYNSPLHF. DNA for the CDR3: TGTGCCTGGAGCCTAGGGGCGGTCTATAATTCACCCCTCCACTTT.

This clone was seen only a few times. The chain has TRBV28 and TRBJ1-1, with D possibly matching TRBD1 (5 bases). The CDR3 runs to 14 residues. Per germline, CDR1 MDHEN and CDR2 SYDVKM. Deletions cut 6 bases from V and 4 bases from J, with 15 bases between. CDR3 amino acids: CASSSPGRGTEAFF. CDR3 in DNA: TGTGCCAGCAGCTCCCCTGGGAGGGGCACTGAAGCTTTCTTT. Full variable domain (rest looked up from reference TRBV28 and TRBJ1-1): DVKVTQSSRYLVKRTGEKVFLECVQDMDHENMFWYRQDPGLGLRLIYFSYDVKMKEKGDIPEGYSVSREKKERFSLILESASTNQTSMYLCASSSPGRGTEAFFGQGTRLTVV.

The genes are TRBV7-8 and TRBJ1-1; unclear D gene. V was pared by 4 bases and J by 14 bases, with 20 bases between. Per the germline V gene, CDR1 is SGHVS and CDR2 is FQNEAQ. The CDR3 has 13 amino acids. In DNA form, the CDR3 reads TGTGCCAGCAGCTCACGGGTGGTCGGGAGCCAATTCTTT. Its protein is CASSSRVVGSQFF.

The rearrangement links TRBV5-1 to TRBJ1-2; 9 nucleotides match TRBD1. V was pared by 3 bases and J by 4 bases, with 4 bases of the junction left unmatched. Germline CDR1 SGHRS, CDR2 YFSETQ. This CDR3 spans 14 amino acids. The CDR3 nucleotides read TGCGCCAGCAGCTCGGAGGGACAGGGCTATGGCTACACCTTC. Translated: CASSSEGQGYGYTF.

The chain recombines TRBV9 with TRBJ1-6; TRBD1 matches 11 bases. J lost 9 bases, V lost 4 bases, and 3 bases had no gene match. The CDR3 covers 14 residues. Germline lookup yields CDR1 SGDLS and CDR2 YYNGEE. CDR3 sequence reads: CASSPGTGGSPLHF. CDR3 DNA: TGTGCCAGCAGCCCCGGGACAGGGGGTTCACCCCTCCACTTT.

The chain links TRBV5-1 to TRBJ1-6; D might be TRBD1 (6 bases). Germline V gene data show CDR1 as SGHRS and CDR2 as YFSETQ. Trimming cost V 0 bases and J 7 bases, with 11 bases left between them. The length of the CDR3 is 15 residues. The CDR3 loop is CASSLVSGTNSPLHF. The CDR3, as DNA: TGCGCCAGCAGCTTGGTCTCAGGGACAAATTCACCCCTCCACTTT.

In its sample, this clone was seen a few times. The rearrangement links TRBV4-1 to TRBJ2-7; D gene uncertain. V gave up 2 bases and J gave up 2 bases, with 10 bases separating them. Germline CDR1 and CDR2: MGHRA and YSYEKL. The CDR3 contains 14 residues. The CDR3 reads CASSQIRSAYEQYF. DNA of the CDR3: TGCGCCAGCAGCCAAATTAGGAGCGCCTACGAGCAGTACTTC.

The rearrangement uses TRBV19 and TRBJ1-5; 9 positions match TRBD1. Germline V gives CDR1 LNHDA, CDR2 SQIVND (reference sequence). The CDR3 is 16 residues long. The V gene end was trimmed by 6 bases and the J gene end by 3 bases; junction bases not matched to a gene: 9. The CDR3 coding sequence is TGTGCCAGTAGACGGACAGGGGAAGGGTACAATCAGCCCCAGCATTTT. It encodes CASRRTGEGYNQPQHF. The variable domain in full, completed from reference TRBV19 and TRBJ1-5, reads DGGITQSPKYLFRKEGQNVTLSCEQNLNHDAMYWYRQDPGQGLRLIYYSQIVNDFQKGDIAEGYSVSREKKESFPLTVTSAQKNPTAFYLCASRRTGEGYNQPQHFGDGTRLSIL.

The genes are TRBV5-1 and TRBJ1-1; the D gene is possibly TRBD1 (5 bases). Germline V gives CDR1 SGHRS, CDR2 YFSETQ. The CDR3 contains 15 residues. Deletions cut 0 bases from V and 8 bases from J, with 17 bases between. The CDR3 DNA is TGCGCCAGCAGCTTGGGGGGTTTGGGACTCCTGGAAGCTTTCTTT. It is translated as CASSLGGLGLLEAFF.

As regards this clone: The junction and the germline gene differ at one end; a read error may be behind it. The chain couples TRBV19 to TRBJ2-7; D is perhaps TRBD2 (5 bases). This CDR3 region has 13 residues. CDR1 and CDR2 from the germline V gene are LNHDA and SQIVND (reference sequence). The CDR3 DNA sequence: TGTGCCAGTAGGGCATCGGGGTCCTCCGAGCAGTACTTC. This encodes CASRASGSSEQYF.

The chain combines TRBV19 with TRBJ2-1; TRBD1 agrees at 9 bases. Germline CDR1 is LNHDA and CDR2 is SQIVND (reference sequence). The CDR3 is made up of 15 amino acids. Germline trimming cut 3 bases from V and 4 bases from J; bases unmatched to any gene: 4. The CDR3 DNA follows: TGTGCCAGTAGTATTCCGGGACAGGGATACAATGAGCAGTTCTTC. Amino acid sequence: CASSIPGQGYNEQFF.

The chain combines TRBV15 with TRBJ1-6, with D perhaps matching TRBD1 (5 bases). The CDR3 length is 16 residues. Germline-derived CDR1 and CDR2 are LNHNV and YYDKDF (reference sequence). Trimming pared 3 bases from V and 9 bases from J, leaving 18 bases between. CDR3 residues: CATSRGGGDLRSPLHF. In nucleotides, the CDR3 is TGTGCCACCAGCAGGGGTGGAGGGGACCTTCGTTCACCCCTCCACTTT.